This entry is about one T cell receptor beta chain. Which antigen it targets is not known. It has no much larger one-base neighbor in the sample; base qualities were not kept. The data were obtained in a study of blood T cell repertoires in COVID-19 (dated by TCRdb to 2020 to 2021). With regard to the full study: The collaborator samples originated in the United States, Italy and Spain and spanned the acute and convalescent phases of COVID-19. Where available, HLA class I and class II types were taken from metadata supplied by the sample provider and were not determined by assay-based typing. A freely available public database, intended as a resource for researchers studying the immune response to SARS-CoV-2, is where the repertoires were released. The material from the prospective study consisted of cDNA or gDNA derived from T cells, B-cell-depleted T cells, or PBMCs. Sample metadata almost always included a de-identified subject ID, COVID-19 status, age in years and sex. The dataset comprised deeply sampled blood TCRbeta repertoires from subjects exposed to, actively infected with, or recovered from COVID-19. The samples were drawn from the first 160 participants of the ongoing ImmuneRACE study and from 950 to 1,500 subjects provided by 6 global collaborators.

In the prospective study, participants were about 18 to 100 years old, resided in about 25 geographic areas of the United States, and were enrolled through a virtual design. To assign participants to cohorts, the prospective study relied on clinical history that participants themselves reported in a screening survey and a study questionnaire. Recovered participants in ImmuneRACE Cohort 3 were defined as having two consecutive negative NP/OP PCR tests, clearance from a healthcare professional, or resolution of symptoms. Each participant in the prospective study had whole blood, serum and a nasopharyngeal or oropharyngeal swab collected by mobile phlebotomists. Additional blood draws and questionnaires over an approximately 2-month period could optionally be provided by prospective study participants. Before DNA extraction, blood samples from the prospective study were shipped at room temperature or frozen.

The immunoSEQ Assay, a bias-controlled multiplex PCR, was used to amplify TCRbeta CDR3 regions from genomic DNA. The paper's processing steps were these. Nucleated cell counts per sample were estimated from amplification of reference gene primers within the assay. Sequence reads were collapsed and filtered to measure the absolute abundance of every unique TCRbeta CDR3 rearrangement. Productive Simpson clonality was computed per sample as the square root of Simpson's diversity index over productive rearrangements. The source is immuneACCESS, and TCRdb retained only in-frame sequences with V and J called. Part of the clones is not carried over; for the studies checked, unresolved V genes explain less than half of this, and the remainder is unexplained. V, J and clone size reflect that table, while D and trimming were determined from the DNA. The sample yields 200,000 or so clones; nearly 90% were counted once. Roughly 10% of the sample lies in the top ten.

The germline V gene (reference sequence) yields MNHEY for CDR1 and SMNVEV for CDR2. V and J are trimmed by 5 bases and 1 base, and the gene matches miss 11 bases of the junction. The CDR3 runs 17 amino acids, cysteine and phenylalanine included. Of all the DNA, just the CDR3 is kept, 51 bases in frame from base 1. Broad study findings and their caveats: Clinical and demographic metadata were provided uncurated, with the amount varying by source and participant.

Material for sequencing was PBMCs or T cells enriched from blood (not recorded which). This clonotype originated in a man aged 30 to 39 who had recovered from COVID-19. This receptor chain uses TRBV27 and TRBJ2-3; 8 junctional bases match TRBD2. The sequenced DNA is TGTGCCAGCAGTCGCCTAGGGACTAGTTTCCGCACAGATACGCAGTATTTT. Its coded protein is CASSRLGTSFRTDTQYF.